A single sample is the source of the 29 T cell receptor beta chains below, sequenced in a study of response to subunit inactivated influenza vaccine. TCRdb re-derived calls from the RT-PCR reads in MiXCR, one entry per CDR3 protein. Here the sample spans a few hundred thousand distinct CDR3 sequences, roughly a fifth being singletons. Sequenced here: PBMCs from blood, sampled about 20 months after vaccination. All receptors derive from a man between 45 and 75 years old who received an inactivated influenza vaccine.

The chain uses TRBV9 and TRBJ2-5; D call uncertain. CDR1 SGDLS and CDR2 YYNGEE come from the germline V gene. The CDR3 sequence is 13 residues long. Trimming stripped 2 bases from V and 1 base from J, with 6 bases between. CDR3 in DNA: TGTGCCAGCAGCGTGGGATTCCAAGAGACCCAGTACTTC. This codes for CASSVGFQETQYF.

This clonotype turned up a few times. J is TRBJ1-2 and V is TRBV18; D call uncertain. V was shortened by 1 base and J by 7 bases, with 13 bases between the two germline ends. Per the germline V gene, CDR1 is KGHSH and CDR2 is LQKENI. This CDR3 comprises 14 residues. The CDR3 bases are TGTGCCAGCTCACCACGGGAGTTCTCGGCTGGCTACACCTTC. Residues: CASSPREFSAGYTF. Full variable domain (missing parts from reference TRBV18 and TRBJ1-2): NAGVMQNPRHLVRRRGQEARLRCSPMKGHSHVYWYRQLPEEGLKFMVYLQKENIIDESGMPKERFSAEFPKEGPSILRIQQVVRGDSAAYFCASSPREFSAGYTFGSGTRLTVV.

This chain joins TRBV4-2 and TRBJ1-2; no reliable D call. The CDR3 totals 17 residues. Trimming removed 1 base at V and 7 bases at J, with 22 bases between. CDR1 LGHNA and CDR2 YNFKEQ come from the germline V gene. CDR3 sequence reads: CASSQAHQGSANGGYTF. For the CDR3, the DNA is TGTGCCAGCAGCCAAGCCCACCAAGGGAGCGCCAACGGTGGCTACACCTTC.

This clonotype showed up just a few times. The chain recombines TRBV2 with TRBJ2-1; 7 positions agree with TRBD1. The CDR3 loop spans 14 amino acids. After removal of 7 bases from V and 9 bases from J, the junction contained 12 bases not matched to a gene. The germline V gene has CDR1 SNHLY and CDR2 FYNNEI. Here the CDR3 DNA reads TGTGCCAGCACCTTAGGGGGTAGGGGGCCTGAGCAGTTCTTC. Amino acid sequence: CASTLGGRGPEQFF.

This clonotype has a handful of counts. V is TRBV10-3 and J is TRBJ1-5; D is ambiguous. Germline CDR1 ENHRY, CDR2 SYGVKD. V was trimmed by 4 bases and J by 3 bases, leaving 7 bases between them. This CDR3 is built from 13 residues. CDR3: CAISVSINQPQHF. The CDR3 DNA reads TGTGCCATCAGTGTCAGTATCAATCAGCCCCAGCATTTT.

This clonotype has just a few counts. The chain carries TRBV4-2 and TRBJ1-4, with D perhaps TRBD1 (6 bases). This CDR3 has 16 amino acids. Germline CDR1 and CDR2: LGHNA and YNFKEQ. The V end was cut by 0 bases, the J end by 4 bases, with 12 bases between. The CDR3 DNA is TGTGCCAGCAGCCAAGATCCAGGGGCGGTTAATGAAAAACTGTTTTTT. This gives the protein CASSQDPGAVNEKLFF.

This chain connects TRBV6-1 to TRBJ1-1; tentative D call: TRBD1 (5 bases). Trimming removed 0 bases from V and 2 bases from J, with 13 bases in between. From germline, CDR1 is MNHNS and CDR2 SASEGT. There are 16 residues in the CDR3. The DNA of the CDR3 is TGTGCCAGCAGTGAAGCTAGCCGGACACTAAACACTGAAGCTTTCTTT. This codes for CASSEASRTLNTEAFF.

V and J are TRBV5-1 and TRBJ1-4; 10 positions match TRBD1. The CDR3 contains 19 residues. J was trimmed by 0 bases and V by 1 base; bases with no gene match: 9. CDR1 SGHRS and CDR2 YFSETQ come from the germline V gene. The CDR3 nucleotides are TGCGCCAGCAGCTTGTCTCGGAGTGGACAGGGGGCAACTAATGAAAAACTGTTTTTT. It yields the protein CASSLSRSGQGATNEKLFF.

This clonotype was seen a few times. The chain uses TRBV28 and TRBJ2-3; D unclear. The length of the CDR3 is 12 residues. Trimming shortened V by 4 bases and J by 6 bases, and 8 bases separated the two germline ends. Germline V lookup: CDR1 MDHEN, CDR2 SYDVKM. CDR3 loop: CASSSMPDTQYF. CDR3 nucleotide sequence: TGTGCCAGCAGTTCAATGCCGGATACGCAGTATTTT.

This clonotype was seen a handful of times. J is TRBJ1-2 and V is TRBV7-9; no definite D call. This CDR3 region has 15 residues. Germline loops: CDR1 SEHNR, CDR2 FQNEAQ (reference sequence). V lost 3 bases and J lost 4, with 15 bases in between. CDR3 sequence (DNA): TGTGCCAGCAGCTTTTACCGCGGTTCCCCCTATGGCTACACCTTC. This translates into CASSFYRGSPYGYTF.

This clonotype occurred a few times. Here the CDR3 reads CSARGSGNQPQHF. CDR3 nucleotides: TGCAGTGCTAGAGGCTCGGGCAATCAGCCCCAGCATTTT. The rearrangement links TRBV20-1 to TRBJ1-5, with D uncertain. CDR3 size: 13 residues. Germline-derived CDR1 and CDR2 are DFQATT and SNEGSKA (reference sequence). V was clipped by 1 base and J by 2 bases, with 6 bases between them.

The CDR3 region has the DNA TGTGCCAGCAGCTTAGATATCCCACCCCTCCACTTT. It encodes CASSLDIPPLHF. This chain links TRBV7-2 with TRBJ1-6, with D hard to call. The CDR3 loop spans 12 amino acids. CDR1 and CDR2 (germline): SGHTA, FQGNSA. Trimming cost V 1 base and J 11 bases, with 6 bases left between them.

Here the CDR3 reads CASSPGTLRNEQFF. The CDR3 region has the DNA TGTGCCAGCAGCCCTGGGACCTTACGGAATGAGCAGTTCTTC. V and J are TRBV3-1 and TRBJ2-1; D might be TRBD1 or TRBD2, each matching 5 bases. The V gene's germline CDR1 is LGHDT and CDR2 YNNKEL (reference sequence). The CDR3 has 14 amino acids. Trimming stripped 4 bases from V and 7 bases from J, with 14 bases between.

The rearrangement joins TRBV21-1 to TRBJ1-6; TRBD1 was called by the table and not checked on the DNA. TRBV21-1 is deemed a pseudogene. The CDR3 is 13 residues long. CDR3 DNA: TGTGCCAGCACCAGGGGGAATAATTCACCCCTCCACTTT. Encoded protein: CASTRGNNSPLHF.

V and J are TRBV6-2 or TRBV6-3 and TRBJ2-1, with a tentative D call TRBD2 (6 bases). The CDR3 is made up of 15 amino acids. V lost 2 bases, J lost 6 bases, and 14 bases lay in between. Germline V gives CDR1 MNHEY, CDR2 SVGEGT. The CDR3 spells CASSYQRAGSNEQFF. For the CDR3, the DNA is TGTGCCAGCAGTTACCAGCGGGCGGGTTCCAATGAGCAGTTCTTC.

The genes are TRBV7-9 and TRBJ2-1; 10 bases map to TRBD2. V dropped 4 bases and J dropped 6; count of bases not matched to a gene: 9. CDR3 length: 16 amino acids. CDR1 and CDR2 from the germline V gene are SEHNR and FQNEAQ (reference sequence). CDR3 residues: CASSSLLAGELNEQFF. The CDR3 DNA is TGTGCCAGCAGCTCCCTTCTAGCGGGAGAGCTCAATGAGCAGTTCTTC.

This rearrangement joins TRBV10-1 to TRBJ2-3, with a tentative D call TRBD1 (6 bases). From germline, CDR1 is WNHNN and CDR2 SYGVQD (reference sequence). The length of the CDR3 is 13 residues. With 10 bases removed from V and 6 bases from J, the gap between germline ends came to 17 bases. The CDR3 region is CATYDRNTDTQYF. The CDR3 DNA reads TGCGCCACCTATGACAGGAACACGGATACGCAGTATTTT.

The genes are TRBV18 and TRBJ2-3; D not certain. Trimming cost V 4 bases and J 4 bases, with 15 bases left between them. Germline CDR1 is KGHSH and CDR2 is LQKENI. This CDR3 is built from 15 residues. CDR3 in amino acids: CASSQWSIESDTQYF. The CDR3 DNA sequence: TGTGCCAGCTCACAATGGTCTATTGAGTCAGATACGCAGTATTTT.

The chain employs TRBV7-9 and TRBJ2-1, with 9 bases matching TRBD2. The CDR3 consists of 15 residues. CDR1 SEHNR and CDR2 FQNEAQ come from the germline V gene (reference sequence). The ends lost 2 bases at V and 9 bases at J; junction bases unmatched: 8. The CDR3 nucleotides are TGTGCCAGCAGCTTATTGTCTAGCGGGACCGGTGAGCAGTTCTTC. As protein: CASSLLSSGTGEQFF.

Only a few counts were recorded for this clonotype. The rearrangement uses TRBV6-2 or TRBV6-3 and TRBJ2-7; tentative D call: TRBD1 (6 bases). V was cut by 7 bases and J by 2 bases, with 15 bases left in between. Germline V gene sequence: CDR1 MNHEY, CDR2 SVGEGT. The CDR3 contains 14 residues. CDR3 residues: CASTLDSQTYEQYF. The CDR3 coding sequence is TGTGCCAGCACTCTGGACAGCCAAACCTACGAGCAGTACTTC.

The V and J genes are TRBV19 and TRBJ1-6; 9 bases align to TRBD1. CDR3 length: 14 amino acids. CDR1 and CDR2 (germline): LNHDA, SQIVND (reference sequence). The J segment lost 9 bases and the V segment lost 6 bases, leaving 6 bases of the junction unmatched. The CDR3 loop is CASSQQGASSPLHF. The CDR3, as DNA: TGTGCCAGTAGCCAACAGGGGGCCAGTTCACCCCTCCACTTT. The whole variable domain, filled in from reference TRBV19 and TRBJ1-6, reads DGGITQSPKYLFRKEGQNVTLSCEQNLNHDAMYWYRQDPGQGLRLIYYSQIVNDFQKGDIAEGYSVSREKKESFPLTVTSAQKNPTAFYLCASSQQGASSPLHFGNGTRLTVT.

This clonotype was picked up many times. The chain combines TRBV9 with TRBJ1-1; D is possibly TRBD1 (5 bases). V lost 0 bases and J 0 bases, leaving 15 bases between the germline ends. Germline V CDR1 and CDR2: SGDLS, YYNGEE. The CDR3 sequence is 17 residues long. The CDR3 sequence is CASSVGQTPGVNTEAFF. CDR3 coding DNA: TGTGCCAGCAGCGTAGGACAGACCCCCGGGGTGAACACTGAAGCTTTCTTT.

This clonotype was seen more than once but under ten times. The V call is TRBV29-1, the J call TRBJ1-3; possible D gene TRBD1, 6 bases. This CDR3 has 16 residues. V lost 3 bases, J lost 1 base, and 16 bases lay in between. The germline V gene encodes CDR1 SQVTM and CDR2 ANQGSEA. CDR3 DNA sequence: TGCAGCGTTGAGGTTACTACAGGGATTTCTGGAAACACCATATATTTT. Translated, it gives CSVEVTTGISGNTIYF.

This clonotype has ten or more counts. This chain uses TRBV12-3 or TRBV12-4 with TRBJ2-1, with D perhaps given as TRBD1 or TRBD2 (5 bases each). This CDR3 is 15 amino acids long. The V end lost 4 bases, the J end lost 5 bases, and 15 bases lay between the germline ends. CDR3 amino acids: CASSSRDLKNNEQFF. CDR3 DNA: TGTGCCAGCAGTTCCCGGGACCTTAAAAACAATGAGCAGTTCTTC.

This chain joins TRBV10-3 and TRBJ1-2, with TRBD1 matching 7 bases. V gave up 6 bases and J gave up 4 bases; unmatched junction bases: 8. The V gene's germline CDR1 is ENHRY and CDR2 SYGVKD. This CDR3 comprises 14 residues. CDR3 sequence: CAISPGQDGYGYTF. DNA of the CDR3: TGTGCCATCAGCCCAGGACAGGATGGCTATGGCTACACCTTC.

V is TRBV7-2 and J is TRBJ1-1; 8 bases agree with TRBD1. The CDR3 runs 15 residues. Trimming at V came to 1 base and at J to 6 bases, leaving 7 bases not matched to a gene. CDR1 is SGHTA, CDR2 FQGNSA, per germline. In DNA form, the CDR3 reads TGTGCCAGCAGCTTAGGGGCAGGGGGCCGCTCTGAAGCTTTCTTT. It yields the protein CASSLGAGGRSEAFF.

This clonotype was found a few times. In nucleotides, the CDR3 is TGCAGCGTTGATGACAGGGGGCATGAAGCTTTCTTT. Its protein product is CSVDDRGHEAFF. The gene calls are TRBV29-1 and TRBJ1-1; 10 nucleotides agree with TRBD1. CDR1 and CDR2 (germline): SQVTM, ANQGSEA. The trim removed 3 bases at V and 7 bases at J, leaving 2 bases unmatched. This CDR3 has 12 amino acids.

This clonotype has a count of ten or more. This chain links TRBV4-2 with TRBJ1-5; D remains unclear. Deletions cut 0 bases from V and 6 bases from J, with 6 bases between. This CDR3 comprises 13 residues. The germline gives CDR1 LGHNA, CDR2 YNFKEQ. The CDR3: CASSQERGQPQHF. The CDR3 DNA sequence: TGTGCCAGCAGCCAAGAGCGGGGTCAGCCCCAGCATTTT.

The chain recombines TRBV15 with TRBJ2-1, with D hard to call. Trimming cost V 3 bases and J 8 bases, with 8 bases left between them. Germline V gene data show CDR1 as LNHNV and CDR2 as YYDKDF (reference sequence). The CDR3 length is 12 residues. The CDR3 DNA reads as TGTGCCACCAGCAGGCCGCCGTATGAGCAGTTCTTC. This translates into CATSRPPYEQFF.